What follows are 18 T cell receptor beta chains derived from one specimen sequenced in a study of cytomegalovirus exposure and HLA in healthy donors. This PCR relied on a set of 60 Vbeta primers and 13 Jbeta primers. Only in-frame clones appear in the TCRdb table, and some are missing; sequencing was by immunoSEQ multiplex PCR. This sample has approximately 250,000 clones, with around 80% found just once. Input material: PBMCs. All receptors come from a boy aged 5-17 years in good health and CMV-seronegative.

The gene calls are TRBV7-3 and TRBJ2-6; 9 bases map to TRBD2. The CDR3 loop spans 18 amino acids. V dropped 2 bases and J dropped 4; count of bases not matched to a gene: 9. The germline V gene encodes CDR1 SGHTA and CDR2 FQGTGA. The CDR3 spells CASSLSAGGPAGANVLTF. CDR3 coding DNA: TGTGCCAGCAGCTTATCTGCGGGGGGGCCGGCGGGGGCCAACGTCCTGACTTTC.

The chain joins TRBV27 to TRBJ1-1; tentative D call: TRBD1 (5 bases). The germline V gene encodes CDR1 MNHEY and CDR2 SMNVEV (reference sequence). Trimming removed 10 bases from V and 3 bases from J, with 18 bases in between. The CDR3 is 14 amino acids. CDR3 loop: CATLGIGEDTEAFF. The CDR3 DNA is TGTGCCACCCTTGGGATAGGGGAAGACACTGAAGCTTTCTTT.

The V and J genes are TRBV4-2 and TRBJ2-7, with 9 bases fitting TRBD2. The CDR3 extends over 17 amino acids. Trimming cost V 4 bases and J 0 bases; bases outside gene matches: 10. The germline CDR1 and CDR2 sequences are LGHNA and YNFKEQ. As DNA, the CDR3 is TGTGCCAGCAGCCTCTCCGCGGGGCGGGGGGGCTCCTACGAGCAGTACTTC. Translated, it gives CASSLSAGRGGSYEQYF.

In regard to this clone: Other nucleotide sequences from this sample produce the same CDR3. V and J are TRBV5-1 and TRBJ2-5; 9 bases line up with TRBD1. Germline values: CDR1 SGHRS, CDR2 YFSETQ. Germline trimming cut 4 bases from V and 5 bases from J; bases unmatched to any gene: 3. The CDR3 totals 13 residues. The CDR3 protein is CASSLDRGETQYF. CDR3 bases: TGCGCCAGCAGCCTGGACAGGGGCGAGACCCAGTACTTC.

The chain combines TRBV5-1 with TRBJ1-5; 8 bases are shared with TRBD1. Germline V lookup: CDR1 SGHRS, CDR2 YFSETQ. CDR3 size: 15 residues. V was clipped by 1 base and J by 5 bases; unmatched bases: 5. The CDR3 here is CASSLTGGGDQPQHF. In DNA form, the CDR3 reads TGCGCCAGCAGCTTGACAGGGGGTGGGGATCAGCCCCAGCATTTT.

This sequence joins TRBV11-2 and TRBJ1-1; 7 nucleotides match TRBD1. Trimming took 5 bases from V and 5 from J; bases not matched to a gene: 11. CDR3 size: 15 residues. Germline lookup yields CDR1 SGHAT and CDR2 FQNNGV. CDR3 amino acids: CASSTRTSQGTEAFF. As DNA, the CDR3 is TGTGCCAGCAGCACACGAACTTCACAGGGGACTGAAGCTTTCTTT.

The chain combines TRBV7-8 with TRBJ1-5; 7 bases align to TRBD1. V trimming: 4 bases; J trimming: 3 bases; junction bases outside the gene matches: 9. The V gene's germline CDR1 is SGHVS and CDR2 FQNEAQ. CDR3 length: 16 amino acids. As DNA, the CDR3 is TGTGCCAGCAGCTCCGACAGGGATAGGCCCAATCAGCCCCAGCATTTT. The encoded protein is CASSSDRDRPNQPQHF.

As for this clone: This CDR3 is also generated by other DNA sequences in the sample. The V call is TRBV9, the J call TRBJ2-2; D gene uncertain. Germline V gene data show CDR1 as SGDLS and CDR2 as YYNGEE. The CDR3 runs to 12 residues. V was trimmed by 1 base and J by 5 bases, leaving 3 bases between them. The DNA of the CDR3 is TGTGCCAGCAGCGTAACTACCGGGGAGCTGTTTTTT. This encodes CASSVTTGELFF.

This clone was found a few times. The chain's CDR3 is CASSLRRSNWVSEQYF. CDR3 nucleotides: TGTGCCAGCAGCTTAAGACGGAGTAATTGGGTGAGCGAGCAGTACTTC. V usage is TRBV7-9 and J usage is TRBJ2-7; D gene unclear. This CDR3 has 16 residues. Germline CDR1 is SEHNR and CDR2 is FQNEAQ (reference sequence). V lost 2 bases and J lost 6, with 20 bases in between. Using reference TRBV7-9 and TRBJ2-7 for the parts outside the CDR3, the full variable domain is DTGVSQNPRHKITKRGQNVTFRCDPISEHNRLYWYRQTLGQGPEFLTYFQNEAQLEKSRLLSDRFSAERPKGSFSTLEIQRTEQGDSAMYLCASSLRRSNWVSEQYFGPGTRLTVT.

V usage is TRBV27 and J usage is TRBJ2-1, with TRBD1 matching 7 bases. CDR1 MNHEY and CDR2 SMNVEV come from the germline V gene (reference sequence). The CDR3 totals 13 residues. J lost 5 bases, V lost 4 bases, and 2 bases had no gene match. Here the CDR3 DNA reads TGTGCCAGCAGTTGGGACAGCCACAATGAGCAGTTCTTC. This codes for CASSWDSHNEQFF.

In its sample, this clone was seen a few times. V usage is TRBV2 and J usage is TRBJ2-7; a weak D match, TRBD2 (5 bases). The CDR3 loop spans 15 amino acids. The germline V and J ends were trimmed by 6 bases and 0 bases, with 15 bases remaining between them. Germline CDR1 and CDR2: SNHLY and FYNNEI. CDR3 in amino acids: CASSGGPTSSYEQYF. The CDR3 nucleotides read TGTGCCAGCAGCGGAGGACCTACGAGCTCCTACGAGCAGTACTTC. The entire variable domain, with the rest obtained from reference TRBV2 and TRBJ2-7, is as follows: EPEVTQTPSHQVTQMGQEVILRCVPISNHLYFYWYRQILGQKVEFLVSFYNNEISEKSEIFDDQFSVERPDGSNFTLKIRSTKLEDSAMYFCASSGGPTSSYEQYFGPGTRLTVT.

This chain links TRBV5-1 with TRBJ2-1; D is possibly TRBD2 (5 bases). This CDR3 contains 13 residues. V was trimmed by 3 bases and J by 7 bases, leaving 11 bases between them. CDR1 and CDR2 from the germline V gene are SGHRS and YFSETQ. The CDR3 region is CASSSLWENEQFF. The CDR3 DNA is TGCGCCAGCAGCTCTCTCTGGGAGAATGAGCAGTTCTTC.

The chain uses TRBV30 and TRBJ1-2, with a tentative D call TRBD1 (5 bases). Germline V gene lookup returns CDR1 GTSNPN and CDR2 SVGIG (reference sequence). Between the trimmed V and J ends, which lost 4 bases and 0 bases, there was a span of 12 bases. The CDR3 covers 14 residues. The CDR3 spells CAWMWGQANYGYTF. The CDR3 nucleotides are TGTGCCTGGATGTGGGGCCAAGCTAACTATGGCTACACCTTC.

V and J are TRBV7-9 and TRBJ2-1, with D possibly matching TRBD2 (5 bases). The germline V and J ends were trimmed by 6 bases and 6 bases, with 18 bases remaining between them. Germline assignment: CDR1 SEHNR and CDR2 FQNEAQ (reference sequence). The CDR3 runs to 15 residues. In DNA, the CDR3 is TGTGCCAGCAGTTTGCCGGGATCCGGATTCAATGAGCAGTTCTTC. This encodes CASSLPGSGFNEQFF.

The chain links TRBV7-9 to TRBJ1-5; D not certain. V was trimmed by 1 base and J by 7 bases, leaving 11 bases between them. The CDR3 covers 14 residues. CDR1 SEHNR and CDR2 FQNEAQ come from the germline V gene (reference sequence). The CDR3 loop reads CASSLVGGGQPQHF. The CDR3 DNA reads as TGTGCCAGCAGCTTAGTGGGTGGAGGGCAGCCCCAGCATTTT.

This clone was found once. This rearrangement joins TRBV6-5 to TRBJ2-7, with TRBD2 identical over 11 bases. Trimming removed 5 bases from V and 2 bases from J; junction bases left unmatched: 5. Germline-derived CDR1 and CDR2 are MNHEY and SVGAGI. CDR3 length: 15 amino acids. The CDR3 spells CASSGRLAGTYEQYF. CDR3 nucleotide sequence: TGTGCCAGCAGTGGTCGACTAGCGGGAACCTACGAGCAGTACTTC.

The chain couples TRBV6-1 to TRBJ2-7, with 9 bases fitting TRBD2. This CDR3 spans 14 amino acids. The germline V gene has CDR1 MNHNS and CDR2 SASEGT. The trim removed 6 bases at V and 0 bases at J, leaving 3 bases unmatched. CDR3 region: CASSIAGVSYEQYF. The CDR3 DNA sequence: TGTGCCAGCAGCATAGCGGGGGTCTCCTACGAGCAGTACTTC.

The CDR3 region is CASSFSGNTEAFF. The CDR3 nucleotides read TGTGCCAGCTCGTTTTCGGGGAACACTGAAGCTTTCTTT. V is TRBV6-4 and J is TRBJ1-1; no reliable D call. CDR3 length: 13 amino acids. The germline V gene encodes CDR1 MRHNA and CDR2 SNTAGT. V lost 8 bases, J lost 1 base, and 11 bases lay in between.